This is a list of T cell receptor beta chains from one sample in a study of T cell responses to AZD1222 COVID-19 vaccine. Libraries were prepared by immunoSEQ multiplex PCR; TCRdb keeps only in-frame clonotypes and omits some of them. The sample records some 87,000 clones, approximately 89% being singletons. The sequences come from peripheral blood, collected on day 0 of MenACWY control vaccination. These receptors originate from an adult in good health. Both conserved end residues are part of each CDR3. The order of the fields is D gene, V gene, J gene, clone size, CDR3 DNA, CDR3 protein. D genes are given only for firm matches. The size of a clone is reported for some rows only, either as once, few or many, or as a class for expanded clones.

d_gene: .
v_gene: TRBV11-3
j_gene: TRBJ2-2
abundance: once
CDR3nt: TGTGCCAGCAGCTACACCGGGGAGCTGTTTTTT
CDR3aa: CASSYTGELFF

d_gene: .
v_gene: TRBV11-2
j_gene: TRBJ1-2
abundance: .
CDR3nt: TGTGCCAGCAGCTTAGCTCTCTACGGGGGCTACACCTTC
CDR3aa: CASSLALYGGYTF

d_gene: .
v_gene: TRBV24-1
j_gene: TRBJ2-1
abundance: .
CDR3nt: TGTGCCACCAGTGATTGGGTGGGGGGCAATGAGCAGTTCTTC
CDR3aa: CATSDWVGGNEQFF

d_gene: .
v_gene: TRBV6-2/TRBV6-3
j_gene: TRBJ1-2
abundance: once
CDR3nt: TGTGCCAGCAGCCCCGATAACAGGGGCTACACCTTC
CDR3aa: CASSPDNRGYTF

d_gene: .
v_gene: TRBV10-3
j_gene: TRBJ2-2
abundance: .
CDR3nt: TGTGCCATCAGTGTACAGGGTAGTGACACCGGGGAGCTGTTTTTT
CDR3aa: CAISVQGSDTGELFF

d_gene: .
v_gene: TRBV5-8
j_gene: TRBJ1-4
abundance: .
CDR3nt: TGTGCCAGCAGCTTGGGTCAGGGATCTGAAAAACTGTTTTTT
CDR3aa: CASSLGQGSEKLFF

d_gene: .
v_gene: TRBV7-3
j_gene: TRBJ1-1
abundance: once
CDR3nt: TGTGCCAGCAGCAACCTAGCCGGGAACACTGAAGCTTTCTTT
CDR3aa: CASSNLAGNTEAFF

d_gene: .
v_gene: TRBV15
j_gene: TRBJ1-2
abundance: .
CDR3nt: TGTGCCACCAGCAGAGACCTTCGGGACAACTATGGCTACACCTTC
CDR3aa: CATSRDLRDNYGYTF

d_gene: .
v_gene: TRBV7-8
j_gene: TRBJ2-5
abundance: .
CDR3nt: TGTGCCAGCAGCTTAGGCCTAAATGCAAAGACCCAGTACTTC
CDR3aa: CASSLGLNAKTQYF

d_gene: .
v_gene: TRBV25-1
j_gene: TRBJ1-2
abundance: .
CDR3nt: TGTGCCAGCAGTGATTCCTACGGAGGAAACTATGGCTACACCTTC
CDR3aa: CASSDSYGGNYGYTF

d_gene: TRBD2
v_gene: TRBV28
j_gene: TRBJ2-3
abundance: .
CDR3nt: TGTGCCAGCAGCCAAAACGGGGGGACGACAGATACGCAGTATTTT
CDR3aa: CASSQNGGTTDTQYF